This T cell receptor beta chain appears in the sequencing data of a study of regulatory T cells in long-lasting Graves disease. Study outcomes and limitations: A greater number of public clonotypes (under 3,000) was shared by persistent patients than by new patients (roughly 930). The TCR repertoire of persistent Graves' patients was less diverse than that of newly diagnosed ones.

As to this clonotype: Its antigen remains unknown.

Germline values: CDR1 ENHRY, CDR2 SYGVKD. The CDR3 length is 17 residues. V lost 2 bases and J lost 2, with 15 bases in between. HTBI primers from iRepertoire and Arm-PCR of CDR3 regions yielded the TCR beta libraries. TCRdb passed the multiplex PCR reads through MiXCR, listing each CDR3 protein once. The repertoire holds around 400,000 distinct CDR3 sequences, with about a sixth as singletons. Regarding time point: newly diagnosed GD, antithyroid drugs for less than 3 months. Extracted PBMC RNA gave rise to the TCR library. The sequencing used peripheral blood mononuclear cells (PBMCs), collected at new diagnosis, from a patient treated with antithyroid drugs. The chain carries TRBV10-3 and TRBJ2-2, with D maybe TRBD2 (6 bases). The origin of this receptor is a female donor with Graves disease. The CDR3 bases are TGTGCCATCAGTGAGCTAGGACTAACTATCAACACCGGGGAGCTGTTTTTT. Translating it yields CAISELGLTINTGELFF.